Given below is one TCR beta chain in context. The data were taken from a study of blood T cell repertoires in COVID-19. Study-wide background: Samples of COVID-19 (acute and convalescent) were obtained from the United States, Italy and Spain.

With 3 bases clipped from V and 7 bases from J, the junction kept 8 bases outside the gene matches. The CDR3 sequence is 16 residues long. Germline CDR1 reads SSHAT; CDR2 reads FNYEAQ (reference sequence). Libraries were prepared by immunoSEQ multiplex PCR; TCRdb keeps only in-frame clonotypes and omits some of them. In the table there are tens of thousands of clones, over 80% of which are singletons. Source material: peripheral blood. This clonotype was obtained from a man aged 45 to 65 with acute or convalescent COVID-19. The rearrangement uses TRBV7-7 and TRBJ2-2; 10 bases line up with TRBD2. The CDR3 sequence: CASSLGLAGDGGELFF. The CDR3, as DNA: TGTGCCAGCAGCTTGGGTCTAGCGGGAGACGGCGGGGAGCTGTTTTTT.